This paragraph reports one T cell receptor beta chain. The antigen remains unidentified. Diagnostic criteria for definite or probable disease, in their recently defined form, were met by the patients with Susac syndrome. FACS was used to enrich TEMRA cells, whereas the CD8+ and CD4+ T cells were obtained by negative isolation. These data are taken from a study of CD8 T cells in Susac syndrome. General study findings and limits: The study acknowledged a relatively small number of individuals in its TCR sequencing and HLA analysis.

CDR3 length: 14 residues. The germline gives CDR1 DFQATT, CDR2 SNEGSKA (reference sequence). After removal of 4 bases from V and 8 bases from J, the junction contained 12 bases not matched to a gene. Random hexamers primed reverse transcription of 0.5 to 1 ug RNA. TCRdb itself ran the immunoSEQ multiplex PCR reads through MiXCR, one entry per CDR3 protein. Of around 230,000 distinct CDR3 sequences in the sample, 90% to 97% were seen once. Source material: CD4+ T cells from PBMCs. The receptor's source is a human donor with Susac syndrome. This sequence joins TRBV20-1 and TRBJ1-2; 8 bases are a match to TRBD1. The CDR3 nucleotides are TGCAGTGCTATAACCGGGACAGGAATCCAAGGCTACACCTTC. Its protein product is CSAITGTGIQGYTF.